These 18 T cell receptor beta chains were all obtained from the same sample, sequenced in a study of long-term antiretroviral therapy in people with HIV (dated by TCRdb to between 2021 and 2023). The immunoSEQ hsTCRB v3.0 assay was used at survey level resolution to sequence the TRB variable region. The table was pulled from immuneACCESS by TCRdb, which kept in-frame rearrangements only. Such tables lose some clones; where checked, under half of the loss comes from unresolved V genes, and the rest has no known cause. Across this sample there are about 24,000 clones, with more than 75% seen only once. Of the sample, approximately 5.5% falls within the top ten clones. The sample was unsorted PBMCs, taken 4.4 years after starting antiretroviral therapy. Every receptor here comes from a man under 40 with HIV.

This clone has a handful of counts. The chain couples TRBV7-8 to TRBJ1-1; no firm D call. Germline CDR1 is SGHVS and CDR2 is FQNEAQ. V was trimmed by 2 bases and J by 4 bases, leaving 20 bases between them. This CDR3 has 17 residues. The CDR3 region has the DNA TGTGCCAGCAGCTTACGGACGGAGATCCCCCGGAGCACTGAAGCTTTCTTT. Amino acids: CASSLRTEIPRSTEAFF.

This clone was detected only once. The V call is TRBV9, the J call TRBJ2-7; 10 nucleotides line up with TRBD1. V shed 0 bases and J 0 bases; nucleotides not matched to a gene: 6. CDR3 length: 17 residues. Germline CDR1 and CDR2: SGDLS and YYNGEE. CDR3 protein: CASSVEGQGSSSYEQYF. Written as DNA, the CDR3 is TGTGCCAGCAGCGTAGAGGGACAGGGGTCTTCCTCCTACGAGCAGTACTTC.

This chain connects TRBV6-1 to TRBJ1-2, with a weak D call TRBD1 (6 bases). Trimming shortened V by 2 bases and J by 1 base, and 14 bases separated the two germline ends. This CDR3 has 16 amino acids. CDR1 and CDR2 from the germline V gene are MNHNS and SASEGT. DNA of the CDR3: TGTGCCAGCAGTGAAAGGACAGAGGGGTTTAACTATGGCTACACCTTC. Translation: CASSERTEGFNYGYTF.

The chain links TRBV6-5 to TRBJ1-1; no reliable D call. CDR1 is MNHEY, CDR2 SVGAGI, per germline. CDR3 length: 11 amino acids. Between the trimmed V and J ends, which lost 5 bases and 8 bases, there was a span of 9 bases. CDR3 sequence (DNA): TGTGCCAGCAGTGGACCCTTAGAAGCTTTCTTT. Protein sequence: CASSGPLEAFF.

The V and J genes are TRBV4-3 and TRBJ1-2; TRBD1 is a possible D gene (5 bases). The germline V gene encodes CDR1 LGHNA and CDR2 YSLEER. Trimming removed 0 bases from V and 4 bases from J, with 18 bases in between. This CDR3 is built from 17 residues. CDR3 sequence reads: CASSQDGGRSLGYGYTF. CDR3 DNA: TGCGCCAGCAGCCAAGATGGGGGACGATCACTGGGCTATGGCTACACCTTC.

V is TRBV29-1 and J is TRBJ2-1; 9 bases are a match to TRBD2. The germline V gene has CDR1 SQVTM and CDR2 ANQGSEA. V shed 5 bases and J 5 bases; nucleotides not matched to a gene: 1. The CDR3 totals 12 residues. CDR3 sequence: CSVQRGDNEQFF. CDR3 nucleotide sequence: TGCAGCGTTCAGCGGGGGGACAATGAGCAGTTCTTC.

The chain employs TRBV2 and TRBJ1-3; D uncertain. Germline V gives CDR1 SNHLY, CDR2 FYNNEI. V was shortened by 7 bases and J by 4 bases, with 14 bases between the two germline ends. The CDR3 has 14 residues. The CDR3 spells CASTPQSLGNTIYF. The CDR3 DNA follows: TGTGCCAGCACGCCACAGAGCCTAGGAAACACCATATATTTT.

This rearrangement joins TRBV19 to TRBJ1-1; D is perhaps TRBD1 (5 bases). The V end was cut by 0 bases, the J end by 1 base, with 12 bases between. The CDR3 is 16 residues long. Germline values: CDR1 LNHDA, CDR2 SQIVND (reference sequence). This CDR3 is CASSIDRGYGNTEAFF. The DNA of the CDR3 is TGTGCCAGTAGTATAGATAGGGGTTACGGGAACACTGAAGCTTTCTTT.

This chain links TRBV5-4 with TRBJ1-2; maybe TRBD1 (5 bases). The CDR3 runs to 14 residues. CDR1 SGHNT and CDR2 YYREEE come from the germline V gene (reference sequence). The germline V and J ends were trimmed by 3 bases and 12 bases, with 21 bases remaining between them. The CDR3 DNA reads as TGTGCCAGCAGCTATAACAGGATGGGCGCCGGGGACACCTTC. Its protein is CASSYNRMGAGDTF.

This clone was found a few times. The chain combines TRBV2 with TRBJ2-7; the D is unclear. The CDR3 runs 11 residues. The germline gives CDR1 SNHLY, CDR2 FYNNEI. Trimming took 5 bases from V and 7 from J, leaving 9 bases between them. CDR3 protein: CASSPLWEQYF. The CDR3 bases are TGTGCCAGCAGTCCCCTCTGGGAGCAGTACTTC.

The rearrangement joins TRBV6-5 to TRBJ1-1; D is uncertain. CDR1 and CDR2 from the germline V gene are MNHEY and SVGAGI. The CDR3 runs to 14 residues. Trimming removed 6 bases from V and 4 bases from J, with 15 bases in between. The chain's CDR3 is CASSLGRGSTEAFF. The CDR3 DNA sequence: TGTGCCAGCAGCTTAGGTCGGGGTAGCACTGAAGCTTTCTTT.

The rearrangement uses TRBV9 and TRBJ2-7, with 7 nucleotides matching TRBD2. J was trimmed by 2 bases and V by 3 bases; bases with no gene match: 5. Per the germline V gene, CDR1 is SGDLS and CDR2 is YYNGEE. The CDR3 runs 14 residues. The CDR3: CASSGGGVAYEQYF. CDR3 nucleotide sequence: TGTGCCAGCAGCGGGGGGGGAGTTGCCTACGAGCAGTACTTC.

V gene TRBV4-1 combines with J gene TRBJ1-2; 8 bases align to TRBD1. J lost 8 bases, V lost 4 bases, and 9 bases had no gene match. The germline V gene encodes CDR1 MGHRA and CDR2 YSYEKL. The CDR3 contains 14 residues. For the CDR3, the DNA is TGCGCCAGCAGCCCAGGACAGGGAGAATACGGCTACACCTTC. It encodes CASSPGQGEYGYTF.

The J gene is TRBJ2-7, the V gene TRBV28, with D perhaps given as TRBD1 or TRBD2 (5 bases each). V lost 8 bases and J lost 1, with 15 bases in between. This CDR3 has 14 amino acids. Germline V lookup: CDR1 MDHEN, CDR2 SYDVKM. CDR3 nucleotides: TGTGCCAGCGACCCCCGGGACGGATCCTACGAGCAGTACTTC. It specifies CASDPRDGSYEQYF.

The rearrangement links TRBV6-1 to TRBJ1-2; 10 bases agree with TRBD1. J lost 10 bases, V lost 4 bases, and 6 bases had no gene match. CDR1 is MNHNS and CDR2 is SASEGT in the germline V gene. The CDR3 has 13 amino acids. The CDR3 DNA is TGTGCCAGCAGTGGTAGACAGGGGGCCTCCTACACCTTC. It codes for CASSGRQGASYTF.

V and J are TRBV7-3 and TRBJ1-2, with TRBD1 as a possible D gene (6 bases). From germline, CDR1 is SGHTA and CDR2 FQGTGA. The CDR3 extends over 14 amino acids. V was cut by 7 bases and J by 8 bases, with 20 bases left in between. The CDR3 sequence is CASTNPGEAFGYTF. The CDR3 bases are TGTGCCAGCACCAACCCAGGGGAGGCGTTCGGCTACACCTTC.

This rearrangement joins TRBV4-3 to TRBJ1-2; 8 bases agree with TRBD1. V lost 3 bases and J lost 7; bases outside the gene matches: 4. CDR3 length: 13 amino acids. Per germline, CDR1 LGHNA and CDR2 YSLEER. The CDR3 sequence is CASSQDRASGYTF. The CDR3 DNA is TGCGCCAGCAGCCAGGACAGGGCGAGTGGCTACACCTTC.

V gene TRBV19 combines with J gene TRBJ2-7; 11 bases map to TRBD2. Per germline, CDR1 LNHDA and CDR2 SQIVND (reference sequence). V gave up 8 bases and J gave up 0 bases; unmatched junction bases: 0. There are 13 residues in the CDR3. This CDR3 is CASGTSGSYEQYF. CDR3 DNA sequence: TGTGCCAGTGGGACTAGCGGCTCCTACGAGCAGTACTTC.